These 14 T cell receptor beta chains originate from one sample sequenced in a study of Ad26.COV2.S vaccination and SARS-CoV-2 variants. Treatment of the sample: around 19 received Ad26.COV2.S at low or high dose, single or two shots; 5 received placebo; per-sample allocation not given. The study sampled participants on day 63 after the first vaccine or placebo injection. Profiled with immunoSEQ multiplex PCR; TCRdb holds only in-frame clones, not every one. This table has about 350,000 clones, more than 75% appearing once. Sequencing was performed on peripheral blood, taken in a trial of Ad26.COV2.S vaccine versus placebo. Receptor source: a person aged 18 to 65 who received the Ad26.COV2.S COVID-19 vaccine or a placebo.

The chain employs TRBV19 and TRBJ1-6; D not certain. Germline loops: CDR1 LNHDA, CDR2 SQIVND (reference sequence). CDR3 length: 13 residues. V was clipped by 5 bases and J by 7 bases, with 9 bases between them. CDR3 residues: CASSGQRNSPLHF. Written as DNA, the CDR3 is TGTGCCAGTAGTGGCCAGAGGAATTCACCCCTCCACTTT.

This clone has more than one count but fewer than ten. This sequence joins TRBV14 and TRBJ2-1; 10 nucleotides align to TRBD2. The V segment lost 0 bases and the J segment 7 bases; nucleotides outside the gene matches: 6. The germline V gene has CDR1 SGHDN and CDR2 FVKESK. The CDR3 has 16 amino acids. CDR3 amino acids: CASSQEVPAGGNEQFF. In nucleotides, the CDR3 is TGTGCCAGCAGCCAAGAGGTCCCAGCGGGGGGGAATGAGCAGTTCTTC.

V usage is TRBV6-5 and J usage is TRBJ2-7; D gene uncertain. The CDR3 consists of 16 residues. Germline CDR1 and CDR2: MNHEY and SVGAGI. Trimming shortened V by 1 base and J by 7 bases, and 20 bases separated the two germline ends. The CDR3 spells CASSYFTPGLETEQYF. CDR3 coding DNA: TGTGCCAGCAGTTACTTCACACCGGGCCTGGAGACTGAGCAGTACTTC.

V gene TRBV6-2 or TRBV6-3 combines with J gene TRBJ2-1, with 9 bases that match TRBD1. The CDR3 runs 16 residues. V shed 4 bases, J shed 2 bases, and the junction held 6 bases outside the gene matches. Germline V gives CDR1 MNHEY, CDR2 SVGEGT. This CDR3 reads CASSLRTGGPYNEQFF. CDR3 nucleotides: TGTGCCAGCAGTTTACGCACAGGGGGCCCCTACAATGAGCAGTTCTTC.

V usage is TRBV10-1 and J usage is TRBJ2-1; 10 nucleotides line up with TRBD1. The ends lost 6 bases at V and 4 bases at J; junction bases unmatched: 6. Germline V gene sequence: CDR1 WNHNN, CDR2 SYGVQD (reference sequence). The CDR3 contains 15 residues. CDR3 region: CASSGGQGTYNEQFF. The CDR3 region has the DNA TGCGCCAGCAGCGGGGGACAGGGGACATACAATGAGCAGTTCTTC.

This CDR3 is CASSLGRGLTYEQYF. The CDR3 bases are TGTGCCAGCAGCTTAGGCAGGGGGCTAACCTACGAGCAGTACTTC. This chain uses TRBV7-6 with TRBJ2-7; TRBD1 aligns across 8 bases. The CDR3 has 15 amino acids. Germline V gene lookup returns CDR1 SGHVS and CDR2 FNYEAQ. The trim removed 1 base at V and 2 bases at J, leaving 4 bases unmatched.

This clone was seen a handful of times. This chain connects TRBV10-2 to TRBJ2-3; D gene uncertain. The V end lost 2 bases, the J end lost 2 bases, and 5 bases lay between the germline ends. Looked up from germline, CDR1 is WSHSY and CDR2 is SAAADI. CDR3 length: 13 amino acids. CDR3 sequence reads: CASSESFTDTQYF. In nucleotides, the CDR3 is TGCGCCAGCAGTGAGAGCTTCACAGATACGCAGTATTTT.

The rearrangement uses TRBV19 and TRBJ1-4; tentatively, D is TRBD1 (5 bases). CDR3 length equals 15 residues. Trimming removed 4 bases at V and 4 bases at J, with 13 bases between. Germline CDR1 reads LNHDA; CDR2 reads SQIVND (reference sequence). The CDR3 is CASSKHRDGNEKLFF. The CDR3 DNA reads TGTGCCAGTAGTAAACACCGGGACGGTAATGAAAAACTGTTTTTT.

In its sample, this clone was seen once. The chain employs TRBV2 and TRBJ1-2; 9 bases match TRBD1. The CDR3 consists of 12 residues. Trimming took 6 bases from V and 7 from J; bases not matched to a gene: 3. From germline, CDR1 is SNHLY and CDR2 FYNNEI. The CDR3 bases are TGTGCCAGCAGGGACAGGGGATTTGGCTACACCTTC. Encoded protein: CASRDRGFGYTF.

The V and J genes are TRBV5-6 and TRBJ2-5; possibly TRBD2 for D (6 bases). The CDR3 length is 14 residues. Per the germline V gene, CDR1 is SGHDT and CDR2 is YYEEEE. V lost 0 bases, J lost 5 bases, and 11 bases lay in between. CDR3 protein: CASSLVGGLETQYF. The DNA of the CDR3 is TGTGCCAGCAGCTTGGTCGGAGGGTTGGAGACCCAGTACTTC.

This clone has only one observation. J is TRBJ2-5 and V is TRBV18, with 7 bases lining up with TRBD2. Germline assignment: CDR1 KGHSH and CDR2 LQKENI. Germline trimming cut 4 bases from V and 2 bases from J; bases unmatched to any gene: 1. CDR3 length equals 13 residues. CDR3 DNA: TGTGCCAGCTCACTACTAGCGCAAGAGACCCAGTACTTC. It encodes CASSLLAQETQYF.

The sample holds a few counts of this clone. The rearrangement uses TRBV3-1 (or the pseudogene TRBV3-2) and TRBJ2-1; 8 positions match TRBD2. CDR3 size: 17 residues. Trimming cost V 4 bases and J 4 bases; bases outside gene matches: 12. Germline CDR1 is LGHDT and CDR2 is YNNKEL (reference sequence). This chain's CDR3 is CASSLIGGAFAYNEQFF. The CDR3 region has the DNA TGTGCCAGCAGCCTAATCGGGGGGGCGTTCGCGTACAATGAGCAGTTCTTC.

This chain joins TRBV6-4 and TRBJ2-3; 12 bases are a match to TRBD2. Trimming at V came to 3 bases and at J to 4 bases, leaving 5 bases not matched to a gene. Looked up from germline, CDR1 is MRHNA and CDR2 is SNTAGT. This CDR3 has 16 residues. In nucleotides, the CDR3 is TGTGCCAGCAGTGAGACTAGCGGGAGACCCCCAGATACGCAGTATTTT. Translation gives CASSETSGRPPDTQYF.

The CDR3 region is CASSLGYTEAFF. The CDR3 region has the DNA TGTGCCAGCAGCTTGGGTTACACTGAAGCTTTCTTT. The chain joins TRBV5-5 to TRBJ1-1; the D is unclear. V lost 0 bases, J lost 3 bases, and 3 bases lay in between. Germline CDR1 and CDR2: SGHKS and YYEKEE (reference sequence). The CDR3 is 12 residues long.